The 16 T cell receptor beta chains below come from one sample, sequenced in a study of blood T cell repertoires in COVID-19. Data came from immunoSEQ multiplex PCR; TCRdb stores just in-frame clones and leaves some out. This sample carries around 140,000 clones, around 89% of them seen once, and the ten largest clones take roughly 2.9%. Material: peripheral blood. The receptors were gathered from a man in his 60s with active or convalescent COVID-19.

J is TRBJ2-6 and V is TRBV19; 9 positions match TRBD1. J was trimmed by 13 bases and V by 7 bases; bases with no gene match: 8. This CDR3 is built from 13 residues. Germline V lookup: CDR1 LNHDA, CDR2 SQIVND (reference sequence). Written as DNA, the CDR3 is TGTGCCAGTAAGATCGGGACAGGGTTTGTCCTGACTTTC. Translated, it gives CASKIGTGFVLTF. Variable domain in full (rest from reference TRBV19 and TRBJ2-6): DGGITQSPKYLFRKEGQNVTLSCEQNLNHDAMYWYRQDPGQGLRLIYYSQIVNDFQKGDIAEGYSVSREKKESFPLTVTSAQKNPTAFYLCASKIGTGFVLTFGAGSRLTVL.

This clone was picked up one time. One end of the junction varies from germline; a read error may be responsible. This chain connects TRBV12-3 or TRBV12-4 to TRBJ2-3; D is undetermined. CDR3 length equals 13 residues. The CDR3 DNA follows: TGTGCCAGCAGATTAGCCGTCACAGATACGCAGTATTTT. Its translation is CASRLAVTDTQYF.

The CDR3 nucleotides are TGTGCCAGCAGTGGAGTTAACTATGGCTACACCTTC. It encodes CASSGVNYGYTF. The rearrangement links TRBV2 to TRBJ1-2; D unresolved. Trimming left V 4 bases short and J 1 base short, with 4 bases between. CDR3 length: 12 amino acids. Germline assignment: CDR1 SNHLY and CDR2 FYNNEI.

This chain uses TRBV6-5 with TRBJ2-3; tentative D call: TRBD1 (5 bases). This CDR3 has 13 amino acids. From germline, CDR1 is MNHEY and CDR2 SVGAGI. V lost 6 bases, J lost 6 bases, and 13 bases lay in between. The CDR3 is CASRPRWGDTQYF. The DNA for the CDR3 is TGTGCCAGCAGGCCCCGGTGGGGCGATACGCAGTATTTT.

The chain combines TRBV28 with TRBJ1-5; D gene ambiguous. Germline V gene sequence: CDR1 MDHEN, CDR2 SYDVKM. The CDR3 length is 13 residues. The V gene lost 1 base and the J gene lost 15 bases, with 16 bases spanning the gap. This CDR3 is CASSLFGRELAHF. In nucleotides, the CDR3 is TGTGCCAGCAGTTTATTCGGGAGGGAACTGGCGCATTTT.

The V and J genes are TRBV11-2 and TRBJ2-3, with D hard to call. V lost 3 bases to trimming and J lost 5 bases, with 9 bases between them. The germline gives CDR1 SGHAT, CDR2 FQNNGV. The CDR3 has 13 residues. The CDR3 coding sequence is TGTGCCAGCAGCTTCGGCAGGTTAGATACGCAGTATTTT. Translating it yields CASSFGRLDTQYF.

The chain recombines TRBV6-5 with TRBJ1-3; 8 positions match TRBD1. The CDR3 is 14 amino acids. The trim removed 6 bases at V and 4 bases at J, leaving 5 bases unmatched. The germline CDR1 and CDR2 sequences are MNHEY and SVGAGI. CDR3 nucleotide sequence: TGTGCCAGCAGCCCGACAGGGGTCGGAAACACCATATATTTT. It codes for CASSPTGVGNTIYF.

The V call is TRBV6-5, the J call TRBJ1-1; D unclear. V lost 10 bases, J lost 4 bases, and 22 bases lay in between. Germline values: CDR1 MNHEY, CDR2 SVGAGI. CDR3 length: 15 residues. The CDR3 loop reads CATVKLGTKSTEAFF. CDR3 DNA sequence: TGTGCCACCGTAAAGCTGGGCACAAAGAGCACTGAAGCTTTCTTT.

V and J are TRBV28 and TRBJ2-7, with D possibly matching TRBD1 (6 bases). The V gene's germline CDR1 is MDHEN and CDR2 SYDVKM. The CDR3 is 14 amino acids. V was cut by 3 bases and J by 6 bases, with 15 bases left in between. CDR3 sequence reads: CASSFHRALSEQYF. CDR3 in DNA: TGTGCCAGCAGTTTTCACAGGGCGCTTAGCGAGCAGTACTTC.

J is TRBJ1-4 and V is TRBV2, with a weak D call TRBD1 (5 bases). CDR3 size: 11 residues. Germline assignment: CDR1 SNHLY and CDR2 FYNNEI. The V end lost 8 bases, the J end lost 8 bases, and 9 bases lay between the germline ends. CDR3 in amino acids: CASAGGEKLFF. In DNA form, the CDR3 reads TGTGCCAGCGCCGGGGGAGAAAAACTGTTTTTT.

This clone was picked up one time. This rearrangement joins TRBV25-1 to TRBJ1-5; weak D call: TRBD1 (6 bases). Trimming removed 4 bases at V and 2 bases at J, with 6 bases between. The CDR3 sequence is 13 residues long. Germline V lookup: CDR1 MGHDK, CDR2 SYGVNS. The CDR3 nucleotides read TGTGCCAGCAGTGGACAGGGCAATCAGCCCCAGCATTTT. Translating gives CASSGQGNQPQHF.

This clone appeared once. The sample holds other DNA sequences that translate to the same CDR3. The V and J genes are TRBV6-5 and TRBJ2-7; 11 bases are shared with TRBD1. Germline CDR1 is MNHEY and CDR2 is SVGAGI. V lost 0 bases, J lost 4 bases, and 2 bases stayed unmatched. This CDR3 region has 15 residues. The CDR3 sequence is CASSYSGQGAYEQYF. The CDR3 bases are TGTGCCAGCAGTTACTCCGGACAGGGGGCTTACGAGCAGTACTTC.

The rearrangement joins TRBV6-4 to TRBJ2-1; 9 bases fit TRBD1. This CDR3 region has 13 residues. Germline loops: CDR1 MRHNA, CDR2 SNTAGT. V was pared by 5 bases and J by 13 bases, with 9 bases of the junction left unmatched. In nucleotides, the CDR3 is TGTGCCAGCAGTCAGGACAGGGGAGGGGGTCAGTTCTTC. This encodes CASSQDRGGGQFF.

The chain recombines TRBV19 with TRBJ2-2; 9 bases fit TRBD1. Germline CDR1 and CDR2: LNHDA and SQIVND (reference sequence). Trimming cost V 1 base and J 4 bases; bases outside gene matches: 7. This CDR3 region has 17 residues. The CDR3 spells CASSIVNRGRGTGELFF. The CDR3 region has the DNA TGTGCCAGTAGTATAGTAAACAGGGGGCGCGGCACCGGGGAGCTGTTTTTT.

This sequence joins TRBV5-6 and TRBJ1-6, with 9 positions matching TRBD1. The length of the CDR3 is 14 residues. V shed 5 bases and J 6 bases; nucleotides not matched to a gene: 3. Germline values: CDR1 SGHDT, CDR2 YYEEEE. The CDR3 coding sequence is TGTGCCAGCAGGGGGACAGGGAGTAATTCACCCCTCCACTTT. Encoded protein: CASRGTGSNSPLHF.

The count of this clone is one. The chain uses TRBV7-3 and TRBJ2-1; 8 nucleotides agree with TRBD1. V trimming: 5 bases; J trimming: 6 bases; junction bases outside the gene matches: 3. Germline V gives CDR1 SGHTA, CDR2 FQGTGA. The CDR3 is 13 residues long. CDR3: CASSATGANEQFF. In nucleotides, the CDR3 is TGTGCCAGCAGCGCGACAGGGGCCAATGAGCAGTTCTTC.